This TCR beta chain is drawn from a study of vaccination effects on CD4 cells after COVID-19. About this clone itself: Its target is unknown.

The method was immunoSEQ multiplex PCR; TCRdb's version includes in-frame clones alone and lacks a portion of them. The sample has about 79,000 clones; around 76% are singletons. The CDR3 is 13 amino acids. After removal of 8 bases from V and 4 bases from J, the junction contained 5 bases not matched to a gene. Germline CDR1 and CDR2: GTSNPN and SVGIG (reference sequence). After expansion with viral peptide pools in the ViraFEST assay, antigen-specific CD4+ T cells were sequenced. Subsequent to a culture period of about ten days, CD4+ T cells were isolated. The sample consisted of CD4+ T cells from PBMCs cultured with HCoV-229E spike peptides, taken before COVID-19 vaccination. This TCR derives from a human donor who received a COVID-19 vaccine. V usage is TRBV30 and J usage is TRBJ2-6, with 7 bases matching TRBD1. The CDR3 reads CARDRRGANVLTF. The CDR3 DNA sequence: TGTGCCAGGGACAGAAGGGGGGCCAACGTCCTGACTTTC.